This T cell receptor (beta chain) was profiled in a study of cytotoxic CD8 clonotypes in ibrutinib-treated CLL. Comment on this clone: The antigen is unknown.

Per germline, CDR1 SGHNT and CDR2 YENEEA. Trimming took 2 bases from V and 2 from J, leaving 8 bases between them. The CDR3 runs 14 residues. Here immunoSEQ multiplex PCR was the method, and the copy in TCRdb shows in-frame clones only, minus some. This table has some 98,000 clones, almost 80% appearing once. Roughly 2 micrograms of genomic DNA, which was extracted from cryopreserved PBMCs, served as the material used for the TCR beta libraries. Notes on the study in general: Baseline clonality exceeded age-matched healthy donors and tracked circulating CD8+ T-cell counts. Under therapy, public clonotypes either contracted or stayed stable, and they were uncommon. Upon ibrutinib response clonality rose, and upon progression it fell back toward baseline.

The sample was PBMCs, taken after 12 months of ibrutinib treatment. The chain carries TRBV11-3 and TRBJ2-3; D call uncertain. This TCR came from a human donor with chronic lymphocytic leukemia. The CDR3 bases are TGTGCCAGCAGCTTAATGTTAAACACAGATACGCAGTATTTT. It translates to CASSLMLNTDTQYF.